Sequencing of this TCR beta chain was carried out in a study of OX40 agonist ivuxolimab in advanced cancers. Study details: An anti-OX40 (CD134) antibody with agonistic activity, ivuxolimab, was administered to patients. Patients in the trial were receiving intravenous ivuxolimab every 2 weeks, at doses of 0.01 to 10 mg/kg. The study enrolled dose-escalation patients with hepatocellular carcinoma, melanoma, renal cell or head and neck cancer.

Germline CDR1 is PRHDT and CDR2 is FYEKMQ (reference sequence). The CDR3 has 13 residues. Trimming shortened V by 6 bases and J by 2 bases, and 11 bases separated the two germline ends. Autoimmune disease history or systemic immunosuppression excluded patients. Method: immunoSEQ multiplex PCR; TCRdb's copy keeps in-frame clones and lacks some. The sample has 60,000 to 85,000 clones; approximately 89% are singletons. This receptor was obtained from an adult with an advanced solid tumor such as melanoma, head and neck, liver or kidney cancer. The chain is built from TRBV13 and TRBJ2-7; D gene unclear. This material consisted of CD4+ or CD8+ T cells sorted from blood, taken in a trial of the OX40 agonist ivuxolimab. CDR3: CASRRYSTYEQYF. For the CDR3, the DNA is TGTGCCAGCAGAAGGTATTCGACCTACGAGCAGTACTTC.